The source of this TCR beta chain is a study of sequential checkpoint blockade in melanoma. TCRdb's copy holds only in-frame clones and misses some; the assay was immunoSEQ multiplex PCR. The table has fewer than 35,000 clones, 75% to 90% seen once. Treatment here: randomized to nivolumab then ipilimumab (arm A) or the reverse (arm B). From thawed PBMCs, live CD3+CD8+ cells negative for CD19 and CD56 were sorted. This specimen was CD8+ T cells sorted from blood (inferred from file names), taken from a patient given nivolumab and ipilimumab in sequence. This sequence was found in a human donor with melanoma.

CDR3 sequence (DNA): TGTGCCAGTAGCTTCTCGTTATCGCCCCAGCATTTT. Translation gives CASSFSLSPQHF. The chain combines TRBV19 with TRBJ1-5; no reliable D call. The CDR3 consists of 12 residues. From germline, CDR1 is LNHDA and CDR2 SQIVND (reference sequence). The V end was cut by 6 bases, the J end by 9 bases, with 12 bases between.